The 6 T cell receptor beta chains listed next were all sequenced from one sample in a study of molecular identifiers for immune sequencing clone quantification. TCRdb reanalysed the PCR reads using MiXCR and keeps one entry per CDR3 protein. In the table there are 460,000 or so distinct CDR3 sequences, about 25% of which are singletons. Sequenced sample: naive CD8+ T cells from blood, with Jurkat cell RNA spiked in. Specified subset: FACS-sorted CD8+CD4-CCR7+CD45RA+ naive T cells. These receptors were taken from a human donor in good health. Some libraries in this study had Jurkat cell RNA spiked in.

With respect to this clonotype: This may come from a read error, since a much larger clone is one base off. The chain links TRBV28 to TRBJ2-3; D is ambiguous. The better agreement between TRBJ1-5 and the DNA end casts doubt on the J call. The CDR3 runs 14 residues. Germline CDR1 MDHEN, CDR2 SYDVKM. The CDR3 loop reads CASSPWASTDTQHF. The CDR3 nucleotides are TGTGCCAGCAGCCCCTGGGCCTCCACAGATACGCAGCATTTT.

This clonotype was found many times. The chain links TRBV7-8 to TRBJ2-5, with D hard to call. The CDR3 contains 15 residues. In germline, CDR1 is SGHVS, CDR2 FQNEAQ. V lost 8 bases and J 0 bases, leaving 16 bases between the germline ends. The CDR3 DNA reads TGTGCCAGCTCAAGGGAATCACAGTACCAAGAGACCCAGTACTTC. Translated: CASSRESQYQETQYF.

This clonotype was detected a few times. The chain recombines TRBV7-6 with TRBJ1-1; a weak D match, TRBD1 (6 bases). Germline-derived CDR1 and CDR2 are SGHVS and FNYEAQ. V shed 5 bases and J shed 1 base, with 11 bases lying between them. The CDR3 extends over 14 amino acids. This CDR3 reads CASSPGTKNTEAFF. The CDR3 nucleotides read TGTGCCAGCAGCCCAGGGACAAAGAACACTGAAGCTTTCTTT.

This clonotype showed up many times. V usage is TRBV20-1 and J usage is TRBJ2-3; 7 bases are shared with TRBD1. The germline V gene encodes CDR1 DFQATT and CDR2 SNEGSKA (reference sequence). CDR3 length equals 17 residues. Germline trimming cut 0 bases from V and 2 bases from J; bases unmatched to any gene: 11. CDR3 sequence (DNA): TGCAGTGCTAGAGATCTGGCCGGGACAGTTATCACAGATACGCAGTATTTT. This sequence encodes CSARDLAGTVITDTQYF.

This clonotype appeared a few times. The chain carries TRBV27 and TRBJ1-6; D is undetermined. V lost 6 bases to trimming and J lost 7 bases, with 7 bases between them. Germline values: CDR1 MNHEY, CDR2 SMNVEV (reference sequence). The CDR3 consists of 12 residues. CDR3 amino acids: CASSPTNSPLHF. As DNA, the CDR3 is TGTGCCAGCAGCCCTACCAATTCACCCCTCCACTTT.

This clonotype occurred a few times. The chain has TRBV7-9 and TRBJ2-7; D gene unclear. CDR3 length equals 14 residues. Germline CDR1 SEHNR, CDR2 FQNEAQ (reference sequence). Trimming stripped 4 bases from V and 2 bases from J, with 12 bases between. The CDR3 DNA sequence: TGTGCCAGCAGCTCCCCCCGGGCCCCCTACGAGCAGTACTTC. Translating gives CASSSPRAPYEQYF.